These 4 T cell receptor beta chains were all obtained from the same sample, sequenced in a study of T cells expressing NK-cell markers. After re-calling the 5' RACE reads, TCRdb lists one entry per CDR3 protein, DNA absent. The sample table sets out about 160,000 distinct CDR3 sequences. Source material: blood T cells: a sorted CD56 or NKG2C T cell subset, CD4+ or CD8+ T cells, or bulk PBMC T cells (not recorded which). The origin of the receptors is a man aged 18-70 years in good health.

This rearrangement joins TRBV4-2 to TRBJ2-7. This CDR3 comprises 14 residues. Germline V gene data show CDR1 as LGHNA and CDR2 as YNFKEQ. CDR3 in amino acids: CASSQAGGSYEQYF.

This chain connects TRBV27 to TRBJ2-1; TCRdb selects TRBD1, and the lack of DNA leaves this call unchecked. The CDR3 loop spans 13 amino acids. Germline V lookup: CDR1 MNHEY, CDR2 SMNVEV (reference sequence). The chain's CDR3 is CASSWTGGREQFF.

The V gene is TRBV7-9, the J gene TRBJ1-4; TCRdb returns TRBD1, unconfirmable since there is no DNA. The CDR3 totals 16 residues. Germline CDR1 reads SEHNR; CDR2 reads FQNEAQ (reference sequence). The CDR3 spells CASSPGVFTTNEKLFF.

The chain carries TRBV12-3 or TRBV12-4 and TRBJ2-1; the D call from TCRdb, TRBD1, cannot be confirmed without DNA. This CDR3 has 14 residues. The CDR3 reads CASIDRGLDNEQFF.